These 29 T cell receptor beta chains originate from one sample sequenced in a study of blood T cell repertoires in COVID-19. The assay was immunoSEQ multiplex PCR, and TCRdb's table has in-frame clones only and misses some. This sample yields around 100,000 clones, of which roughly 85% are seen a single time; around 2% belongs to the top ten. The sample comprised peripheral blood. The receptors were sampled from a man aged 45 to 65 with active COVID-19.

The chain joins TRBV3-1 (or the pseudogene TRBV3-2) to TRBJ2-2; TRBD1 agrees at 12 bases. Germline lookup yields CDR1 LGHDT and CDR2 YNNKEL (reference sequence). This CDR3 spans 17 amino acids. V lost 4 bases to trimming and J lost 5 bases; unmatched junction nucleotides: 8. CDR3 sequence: CASSPSGDRGLTGELFF. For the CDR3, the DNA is TGTGCCAGCAGCCCATCGGGGGACAGGGGGCTTACCGGGGAGCTGTTTTTT.

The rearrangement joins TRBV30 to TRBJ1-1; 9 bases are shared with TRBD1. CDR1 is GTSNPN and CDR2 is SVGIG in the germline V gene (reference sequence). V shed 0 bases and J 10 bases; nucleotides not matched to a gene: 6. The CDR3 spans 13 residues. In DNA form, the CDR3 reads TGTGCCTGGAGTGTGGTACAGGGGGCTTCAGCTTTCTTT. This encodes CAWSVVQGASAFF.

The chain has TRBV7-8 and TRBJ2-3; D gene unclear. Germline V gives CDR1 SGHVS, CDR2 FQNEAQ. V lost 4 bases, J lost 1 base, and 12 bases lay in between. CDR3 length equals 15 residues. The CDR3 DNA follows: TGTGCCAGCAGCTCCTTTGTTGTAGGCACAGATACGCAGTATTTT. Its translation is CASSSFVVGTDTQYF.

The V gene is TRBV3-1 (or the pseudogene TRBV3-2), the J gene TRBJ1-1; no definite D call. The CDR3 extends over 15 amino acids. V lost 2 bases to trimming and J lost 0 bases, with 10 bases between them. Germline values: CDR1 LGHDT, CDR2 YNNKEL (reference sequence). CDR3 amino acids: CASSQSGNMNTEAFF. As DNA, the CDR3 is TGTGCCAGCAGCCAATCGGGGAATATGAACACTGAAGCTTTCTTT.

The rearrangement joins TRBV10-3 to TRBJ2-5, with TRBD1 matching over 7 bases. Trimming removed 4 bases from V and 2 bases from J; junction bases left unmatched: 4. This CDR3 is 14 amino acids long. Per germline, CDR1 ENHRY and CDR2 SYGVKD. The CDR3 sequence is CAISVTTGQETQYF. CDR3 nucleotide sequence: TGTGCCATCAGTGTTACGACAGGGCAAGAGACCCAGTACTTC.

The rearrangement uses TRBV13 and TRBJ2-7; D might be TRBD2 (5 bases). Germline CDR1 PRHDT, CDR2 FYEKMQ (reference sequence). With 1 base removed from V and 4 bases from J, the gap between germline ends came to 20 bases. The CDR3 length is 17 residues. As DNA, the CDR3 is TGTGCCAGCAGCTTAGCGTATCCCTTCGGCGGGTCTTACGAGCAGTACTTC. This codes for CASSLAYPFGGSYEQYF.

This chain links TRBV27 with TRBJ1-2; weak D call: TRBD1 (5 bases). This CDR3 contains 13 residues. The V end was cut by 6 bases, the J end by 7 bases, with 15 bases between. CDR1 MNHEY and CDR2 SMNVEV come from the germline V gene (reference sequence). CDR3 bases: TGTGCCAGCAGCCCTTCAGACAGTAGTGGCTACACCTTC. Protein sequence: CASSPSDSSGYTF.

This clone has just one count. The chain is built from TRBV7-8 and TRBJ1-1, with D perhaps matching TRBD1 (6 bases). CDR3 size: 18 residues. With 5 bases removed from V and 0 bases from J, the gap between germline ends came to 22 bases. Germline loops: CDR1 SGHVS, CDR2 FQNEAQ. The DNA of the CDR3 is TGTGCCAGCAGCCCCAAACGAGCAGGGGCCGCCCTGAACACTGAAGCTTTCTTT. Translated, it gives CASSPKRAGAALNTEAFF.

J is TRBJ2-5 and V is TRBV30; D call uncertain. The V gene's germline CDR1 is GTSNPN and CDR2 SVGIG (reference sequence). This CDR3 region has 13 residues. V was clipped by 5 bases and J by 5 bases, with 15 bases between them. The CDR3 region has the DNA TGTGCCTGGGCGCGAGGTAGGTCGGAGACCCAGTACTTC. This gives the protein CAWARGRSETQYF.

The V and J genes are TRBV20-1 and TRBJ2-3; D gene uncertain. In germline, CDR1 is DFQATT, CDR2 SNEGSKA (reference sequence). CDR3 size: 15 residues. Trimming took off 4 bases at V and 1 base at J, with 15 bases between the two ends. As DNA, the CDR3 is TGCAGTGCTATTGAGAGATTCATGGGCACAGATACGCAGTATTTT. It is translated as CSAIERFMGTDTQYF.

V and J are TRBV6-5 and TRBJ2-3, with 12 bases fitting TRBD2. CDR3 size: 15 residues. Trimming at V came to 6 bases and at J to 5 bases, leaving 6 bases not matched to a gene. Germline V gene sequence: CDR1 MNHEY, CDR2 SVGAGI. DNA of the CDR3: TGTGCCAGCAGCCCGAGGACTAGCGGGGTAGATACGCAGTATTTT. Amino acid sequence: CASSPRTSGVDTQYF.

The CDR3 DNA reads as TGTGCCAGCAGCCCGCCGGGACAGGGGGCCGTCGGGGATACGCAGTATTTT. Encoded protein: CASSPPGQGAVGDTQYF. This rearrangement joins TRBV21-1 to TRBJ2-3; the table assigns TRBD1, which was not confirmed against the DNA. TRBV21-1 is shown as a pseudogene. CDR3 length: 17 residues.

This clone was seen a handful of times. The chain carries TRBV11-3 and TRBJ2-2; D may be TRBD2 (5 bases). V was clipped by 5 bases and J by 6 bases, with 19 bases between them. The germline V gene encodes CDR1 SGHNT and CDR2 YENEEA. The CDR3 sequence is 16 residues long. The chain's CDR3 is CASSPHPPGSSGELFF. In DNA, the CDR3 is TGTGCCAGCAGCCCCCATCCCCCGGGATCGTCCGGGGAGCTGTTTTTT. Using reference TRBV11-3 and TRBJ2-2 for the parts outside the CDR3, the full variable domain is EAGVVQSPRYKIIEKKQPVAFWCNPISGHNTLYWYLQNLGQGPELLIRYENEEAVDDSQLPKDRFSAERLKGVDSTLKIQPAELGDSAVYLCASSPHPPGSSGELFFGEGSRLTVL.

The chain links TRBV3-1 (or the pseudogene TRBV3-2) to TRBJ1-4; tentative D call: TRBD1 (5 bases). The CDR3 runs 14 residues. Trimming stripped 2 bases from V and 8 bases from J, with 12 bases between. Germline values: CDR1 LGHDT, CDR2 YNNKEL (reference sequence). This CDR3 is CASSQQGLQEKLFF. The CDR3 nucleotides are TGTGCCAGCAGCCAACAGGGACTCCAGGAAAAACTGTTTTTT.

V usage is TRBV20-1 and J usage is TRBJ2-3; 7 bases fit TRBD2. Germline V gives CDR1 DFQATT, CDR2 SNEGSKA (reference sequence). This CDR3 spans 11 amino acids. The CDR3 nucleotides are TGCGGGGGGGGAAACACAGATACGCAGTATTTT. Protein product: CGGGNTDTQYF.

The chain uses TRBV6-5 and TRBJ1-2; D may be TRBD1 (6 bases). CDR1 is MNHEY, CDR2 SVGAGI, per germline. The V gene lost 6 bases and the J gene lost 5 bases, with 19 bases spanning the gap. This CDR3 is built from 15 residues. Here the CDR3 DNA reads TGTGCCAGCAGCCGGTTAGGGGGTACGGATTATGGCTACACCTTC. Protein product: CASSRLGGTDYGYTF.

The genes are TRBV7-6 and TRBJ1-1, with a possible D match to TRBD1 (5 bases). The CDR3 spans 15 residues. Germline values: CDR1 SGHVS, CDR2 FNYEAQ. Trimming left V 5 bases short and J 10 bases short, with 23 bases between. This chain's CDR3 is CASSPREGRAPGAFF. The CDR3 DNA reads TGTGCCAGCAGCCCAAGGGAGGGACGTGCCCCTGGAGCTTTCTTT.

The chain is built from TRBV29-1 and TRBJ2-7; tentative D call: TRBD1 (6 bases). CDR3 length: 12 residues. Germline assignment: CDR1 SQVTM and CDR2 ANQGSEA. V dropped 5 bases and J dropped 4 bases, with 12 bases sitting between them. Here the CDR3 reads CSVRQGLYEQYF. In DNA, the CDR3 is TGCAGCGTTCGGCAGGGGCTTTACGAGCAGTACTTC.

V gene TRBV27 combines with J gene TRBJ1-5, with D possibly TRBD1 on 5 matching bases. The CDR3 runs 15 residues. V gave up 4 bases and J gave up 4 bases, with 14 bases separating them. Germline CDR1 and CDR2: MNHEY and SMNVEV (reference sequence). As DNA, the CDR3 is TGTGCCAGCAGTTCCTCCGGGGGGATGAATCAGCCCCAGCATTTT. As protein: CASSSSGGMNQPQHF.

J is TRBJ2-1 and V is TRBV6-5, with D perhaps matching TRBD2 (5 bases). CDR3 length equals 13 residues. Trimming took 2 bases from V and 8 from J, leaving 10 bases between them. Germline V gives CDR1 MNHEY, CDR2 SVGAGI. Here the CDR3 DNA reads TGTGCCAGCAGTTACCTAGCCAGTGATGAGCAGTTCTTC. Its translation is CASSYLASDEQFF.

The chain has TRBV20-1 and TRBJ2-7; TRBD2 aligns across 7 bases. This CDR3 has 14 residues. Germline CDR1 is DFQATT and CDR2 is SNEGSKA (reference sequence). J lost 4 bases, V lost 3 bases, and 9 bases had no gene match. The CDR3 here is CSASLPGTKYEQYF. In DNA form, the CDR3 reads TGCAGTGCTAGTCTACCCGGGACTAAATACGAGCAGTACTTC.

The CDR3 region has the DNA TGTGCCAGCAGCTCAGTGTCGGGGGGACCCGCCTACGAGCAGTACTTC. Encoded protein: CASSSVSGGPAYEQYF. This chain joins TRBV14 and TRBJ2-7; 7 positions agree with TRBD2. Trimming removed 5 bases from V and 2 bases from J; junction bases left unmatched: 12. The length of the CDR3 is 16 residues. Germline loops: CDR1 SGHDN, CDR2 FVKESK.

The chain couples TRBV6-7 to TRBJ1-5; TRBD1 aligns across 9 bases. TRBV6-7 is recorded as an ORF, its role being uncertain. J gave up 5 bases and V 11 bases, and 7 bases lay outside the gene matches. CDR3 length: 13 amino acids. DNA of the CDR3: TGTGCCGGGGGACAGGGTACCGATCAGCCCCAGCATTTT. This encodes CAGGQGTDQPQHF.

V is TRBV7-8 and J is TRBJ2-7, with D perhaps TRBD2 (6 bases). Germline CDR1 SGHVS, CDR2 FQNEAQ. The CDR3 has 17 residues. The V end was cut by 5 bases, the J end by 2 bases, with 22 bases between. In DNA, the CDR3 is TGTGCCAGCAGCGCCTGGGGTAGCGTGGGGGGAGCCTACGAGCAGTACTTC. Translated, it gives CASSAWGSVGGAYEQYF.

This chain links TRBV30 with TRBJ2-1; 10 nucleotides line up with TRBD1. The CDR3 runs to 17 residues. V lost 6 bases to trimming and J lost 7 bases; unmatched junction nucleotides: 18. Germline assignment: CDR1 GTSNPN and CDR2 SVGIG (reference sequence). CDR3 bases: TGTGCCTGCTCCCGGGACAGGGGATCCCTCGCGCAGAATGAGCAGTTCTTC. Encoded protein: CACSRDRGSLAQNEQFF.

CDR3 region: CASSQVSGKIYEQYF. CDR3 nucleotide sequence: TGCGCCAGCAGCCAAGTATCCGGGAAGATCTACGAGCAGTACTTC. The genes are TRBV4-3 and TRBJ2-7; a weak D match, TRBD2 (5 bases). The CDR3 runs 15 residues. V was pared by 1 base and J by 3 bases, with 13 bases between. Germline V gene data show CDR1 as LGHNA and CDR2 as YSLEER.

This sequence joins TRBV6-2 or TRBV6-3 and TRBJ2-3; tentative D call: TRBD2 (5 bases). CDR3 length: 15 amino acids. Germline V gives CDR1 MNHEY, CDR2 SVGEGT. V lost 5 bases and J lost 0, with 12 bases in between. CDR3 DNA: TGTGCCAGCAGTACCCGAGCGGAAAGCACAGATACGCAGTATTTT. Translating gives CASSTRAESTDTQYF.

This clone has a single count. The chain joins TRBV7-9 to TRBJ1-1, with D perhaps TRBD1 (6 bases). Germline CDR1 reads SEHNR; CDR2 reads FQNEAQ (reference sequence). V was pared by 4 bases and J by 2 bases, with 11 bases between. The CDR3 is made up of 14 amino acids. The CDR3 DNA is TGTGCCAGCAGCTGGACCGGGACAAACACTGAAGCTTTCTTT. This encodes CASSWTGTNTEAFF. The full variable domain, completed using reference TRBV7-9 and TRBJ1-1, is DTGVSQNPRHKITKRGQNVTFRCDPISEHNRLYWYRQTLGQGPEFLTYFQNEAQLEKSRLLSDRFSAERPKGSFSTLEIQRTEQGDSAMYLCASSWTGTNTEAFFGQGTRLTVV.

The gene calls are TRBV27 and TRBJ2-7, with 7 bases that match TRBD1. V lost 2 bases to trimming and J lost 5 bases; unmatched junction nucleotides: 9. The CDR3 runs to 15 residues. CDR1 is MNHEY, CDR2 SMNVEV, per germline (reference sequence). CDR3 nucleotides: TGTGCCAGCAGTTTACTCCGACAGGGATTGCACGAGCAGTACTTC. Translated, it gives CASSLLRQGLHEQYF.